This is a list of T cell receptor beta chains from one sample in a study of tumor-infiltrating lymphocytes in primary liver carcinoma. TCRdb re-derived calls from the multiplex PCR reads in MiXCR, one entry per CDR3 protein. Counted here are almost 200,000 distinct CDR3 sequences, about two thirds occurring once; the ten biggest clones make up about 7.1%. The sequenced material came from peripheral blood. The origin of the receptors is a woman aged 55 to 70 with primary liver carcinoma and hepatitis B virus infection. Both conserved end residues are trimmed from each CDR3. D genes are given only for firm matches.

>TRBJ2-3|TRBD2|TRBV11-3
ASSRCVAGEDSTDTQY
>TRBJ1-1|.|TRBV5-1
ASSLRTSNTEAF
>TRBJ2-1|TRBD2|TRBV5-1
ANSLDAAGVYEQF
>TRBJ2-7|.|TRBV5-6
ASSPVGGRGRYEQY
>TRBJ2-5|TRBD2|TRBV7-9
ASSVNGRQETQY
>TRBJ2-3|.|TRBV29-1
SVDGWSTDTQY
>TRBJ2-7|TRBD1|TRBV29-1
SVGPGGAGSYEQY
>TRBJ2-1|.|TRBV11-2
ASSHDEQF
>TRBJ1-1|.|TRBV6-5
ASSSGTGRNTEAF
>TRBJ1-1|.|TRBV29-1
SVDGRRASTEAF
>TRBJ2-3|.|TRBV2
ASVGAWATDTQY
>TRBJ2-3|.|TRBV11-2
VSSLDGADTQY
>TRBJ2-1|TRBD2|TRBV11-2
VSSSSGSSYNEQF
>TRBJ2-7|.|TRBV11-2
ASSSGDGSSYEQY
>TRBJ1-2|TRBD1|TRBV6-5
VGNQGQGDYGYT
>TRBJ2-7|.|TRBV10-3
ASRSGTGEKGTHEQC